These 24 T cell receptor beta chains originate from one sample sequenced in a study of technical replicates of blood from a handful of donors (dated by TCRdb to about 2017). Libraries were prepared through the immunoSEQ multiplex PCR assay. This is the immuneACCESS table as TCRdb keeps it, with only in-frame sequences that have V and J called. A part of the clones is gone; compared with another copy, unresolved V genes explain less than half, and the rest is unexplained. In all, the sample holds about 83,000 clones, and 92% of those were seen once. The ten most abundant clones make up roughly 0.28% of the sample. The source material was T cells isolated from PBMCs. The receptors originated from a human donor in good health.

The rearrangement joins TRBV6-6 to TRBJ1-2; D is possibly TRBD1 (6 bases). Per the germline V gene, CDR1 is MNHNY and CDR2 is SVGAGI (reference sequence). Trimming pared 2 bases from V and 2 bases from J, leaving 12 bases between. This CDR3 is built from 15 residues. CDR3 residues: CASSYGAGVNYGYTF. Written as DNA, the CDR3 is TGTGCCAGCAGTTACGGGGCAGGGGTCAACTATGGCTACACCTTC.

In its sample, this clone was seen once. V gene TRBV19 combines with J gene TRBJ1-5; D may be TRBD1 (5 bases). CDR3 length: 12 residues. The V gene lost 5 bases and the J gene lost 5 bases, with 7 bases spanning the gap. CDR1 and CDR2 (germline): LNHDA, SQIVND (reference sequence). Written as DNA, the CDR3 is TGTGCCAGTAGTCAGGGCGATCAGCCCCAGCATTTT. Amino acids: CASSQGDQPQHF. The full variable domain, completed using reference TRBV19 and TRBJ1-5, is DGGITQSPKYLFRKEGQNVTLSCEQNLNHDAMYWYRQDPGQGLRLIYYSQIVNDFQKGDIAEGYSVSREKKESFPLTVTSAQKNPTAFYLCASSQGDQPQHFGDGTRLSIL.

V gene TRBV7-9 combines with J gene TRBJ1-3; 9 nucleotides align to TRBD1. V was pared by 5 bases and J by 0 bases, with 11 bases of the junction left unmatched. The CDR3 has 18 amino acids. Germline V gives CDR1 SEHNR, CDR2 FQNEAQ (reference sequence). In DNA form, the CDR3 reads TGTGCCAGCAGCCACCGGGACAGGGCAGCAAACTCTGGAAACACCATATATTTT. This translates into CASSHRDRAANSGNTIYF.

The CDR3 here is CASSSLAGGLNEQFF. CDR3 nucleotide sequence: TGTGCCAGTAGTTCCCTAGCGGGAGGGCTCAATGAGCAGTTCTTC. This chain connects TRBV19 to TRBJ2-1; 12 bases align to TRBD2. The J segment lost 6 bases and the V segment lost 5 bases, leaving 5 bases of the junction unmatched. The length of the CDR3 is 15 residues. Germline V lookup: CDR1 LNHDA, CDR2 SQIVND (reference sequence).

This chain links TRBV5-1 with TRBJ1-1; no clear D gene. The V end was cut by 0 bases, the J end by 7 bases, with 13 bases between. The CDR3 covers 14 residues. Germline V gives CDR1 SGHRS, CDR2 YFSETQ. The CDR3 reads CASSLAYTVREAFF. Here the CDR3 DNA reads TGCGCCAGCAGCTTGGCCTATACGGTACGTGAAGCTTTCTTT.

The V and J genes are TRBV7-6 and TRBJ2-2; D is uncertain. Trimming took off 5 bases at V and 4 bases at J, with 2 bases between the two ends. The CDR3 has 11 amino acids. CDR1 is SGHVS, CDR2 FNYEAQ, per germline. CDR3 loop: CASSLTGELFF. The CDR3 DNA reads as TGTGCCAGCAGCCTCACCGGGGAGCTGTTTTTT.

The rearrangement uses TRBV15 and TRBJ2-7; possible D gene TRBD1, 6 bases. V dropped 4 bases and J dropped 1 base, with 8 bases sitting between them. CDR3 length: 13 residues. Germline V gene lookup returns CDR1 LNHNV and CDR2 YYDKDF (reference sequence). The DNA of the CDR3 is TGTGCCACCAGCAACAGGGCATCCTACGAGCAGTACTTC. Translation gives CATSNRASYEQYF.

The chain combines TRBV28 with TRBJ1-5; D is unclear. This CDR3 is built from 14 residues. V was trimmed by 3 bases and J by 0 bases, leaving 6 bases between them. In germline, CDR1 is MDHEN, CDR2 SYDVKM. CDR3 sequence: CASSFSHSNQPQHF. CDR3 DNA sequence: TGTGCCAGCAGTTTTTCCCATAGCAATCAGCCCCAGCATTTT.

The chain is built from TRBV5-4 and TRBJ2-1; a weak D match, TRBD2 (6 bases). From germline, CDR1 is SGHNT and CDR2 YYREEE (reference sequence). Trimming pared 0 bases from V and 4 bases from J, leaving 11 bases between. The CDR3 consists of 15 residues. As DNA, the CDR3 is TGTGCCAGCAGCTTGGACAGGACTACATACAATGAGCAGTTCTTC. Protein sequence: CASSLDRTTYNEQFF. Together with reference TRBV5-4 and TRBJ2-1, the CDR3 gives the full variable domain: ETGVTQSPTHLIKTRGQQVTLRCSSQSGHNTVSWYQQALGQGPQFIFQYYREEENGRGNFPPRFSGLQFPNYSSELNVNALELDDSALYLCASSLDRTTYNEQFFGPGTRLTVL.

CDR3 loop: CASSPSFAYNEQFF. The CDR3 DNA reads as TGTGCCAGCAGCCCCAGTTTCGCCTACAATGAGCAGTTCTTC. The genes are TRBV4-2 and TRBJ2-1, with D hard to call. Germline CDR1 is LGHNA and CDR2 is YNFKEQ. V lost 4 bases to trimming and J lost 2 bases, with 9 bases between them. CDR3 length: 14 amino acids.

J is TRBJ2-3 and V is TRBV28, with a weak D call TRBD1 (6 bases). The CDR3 length is 15 residues. Germline CDR1 is MDHEN and CDR2 is SYDVKM. The germline V and J ends were trimmed by 4 bases and 2 bases, with 13 bases remaining between them. The CDR3 reads CASSSHRESTDTQYF. DNA for the CDR3: TGTGCCAGCAGTTCCCACAGGGAATCCACAGATACGCAGTATTTT.

This chain uses TRBV7-9 with TRBJ2-1; the D gene is possibly TRBD1 (6 bases). Trimming shortened V by 5 bases and J by 7 bases, and 18 bases separated the two germline ends. The CDR3 totals 15 residues. Per the germline V gene, CDR1 is SEHNR and CDR2 is FQNEAQ (reference sequence). The CDR3 sequence: CASSTRDRNPNEQFF. The DNA for the CDR3 is TGTGCCAGCAGCACGCGAGACAGGAACCCGAATGAGCAGTTCTTC.

The chain employs TRBV7-9 and TRBJ2-3; D gene ambiguous. Germline loops: CDR1 SEHNR, CDR2 FQNEAQ (reference sequence). The CDR3 runs to 14 residues. Trimming stripped 2 bases from V and 7 bases from J, with 13 bases between. The CDR3 spells CASSLLFRVNTQYF. CDR3 coding DNA: TGTGCCAGCAGCTTATTGTTTCGGGTGAATACGCAGTATTTT.

The chain carries TRBV4-2 and TRBJ2-1, with D tentatively TRBD2 (5 bases). Trimming shortened V by 0 bases and J by 11 bases, and 14 bases separated the two germline ends. The CDR3 is 14 residues long. Germline V gene data show CDR1 as LGHNA and CDR2 as YNFKEQ. The CDR3 nucleotides are TGTGCCAGCAGCCAAGAAGGTAGGGCGGGTCAGCAGTTCTTC. Protein: CASSQEGRAGQQFF.

The chain recombines TRBV5-4 with TRBJ2-7, with 7 bases lining up with TRBD2. The germline V gene encodes CDR1 SGHNT and CDR2 YYREEE (reference sequence). The junction had 3 bases not matched to a gene; V was cut back by 7 bases and J by 2 bases. The CDR3 sequence is 12 residues long. DNA of the CDR3: TGTGCCAGCGGGAGGGACGCCTACGAGCAGTACTTC. This codes for CASGRDAYEQYF.

The J gene is TRBJ1-2, the V gene TRBV5-1; 7 nucleotides match TRBD1. CDR1 is SGHRS, CDR2 YFSETQ, per germline. The CDR3 runs 15 residues. The J segment lost 1 base and the V segment lost 3 bases, leaving 6 bases of the junction unmatched. The CDR3 DNA follows: TGCGCCAGCAGCTGGGGGGACAGAAATAACTATGGCTACACCTTC. Its protein is CASSWGDRNNYGYTF. The complete variable domain, with remaining parts taken from reference TRBV5-1 and TRBJ1-2, reads KAGVTQTPRYLIKTRGQQVTLSCSPISGHRSVSWYQQTPGQGLQFLFEYFSETQRNKGNFPGRFSGRQFSNSRSEMNVSTLELGDSALYLCASSWGDRNNYGYTFGSGTRLTVV.

The chain has TRBV19 and TRBJ2-7; perhaps TRBD2 as D (6 bases). V lost 5 bases to trimming and J lost 5 bases, with 13 bases between them. The germline V gene has CDR1 LNHDA and CDR2 SQIVND (reference sequence). The CDR3 contains 13 residues. The DNA of the CDR3 is TGTGCCAGTAGTCCCTCGGCGGGGAACGAGCAGTACTTC. This codes for CASSPSAGNEQYF.

This clone has a single count. The chain links TRBV27 to TRBJ2-3, with D possibly matching TRBD1 (5 bases). Germline CDR1 is MNHEY and CDR2 is SMNVEV (reference sequence). The CDR3 has 14 amino acids. V lost 2 bases and J lost 4, with 10 bases in between. The CDR3 loop is CASSLGQFPDTQYF. DNA of the CDR3: TGTGCCAGCAGTTTAGGACAATTCCCAGATACGCAGTATTTT.

The chain employs TRBV5-1 and TRBJ2-7; 12 positions agree with TRBD2. The CDR3 sequence is 16 residues long. Per germline, CDR1 SGHRS and CDR2 YFSETQ. Trimming removed 5 bases from V and 0 bases from J; junction bases left unmatched: 6. The CDR3 bases are TGCGCCAGCAGGGCCGCTAGCGGGAGGGTCTCCTACGAGCAGTACTTC. Translating gives CASRAASGRVSYEQYF. Full variable domain (rest looked up from reference TRBV5-1 and TRBJ2-7): KAGVTQTPRYLIKTRGQQVTLSCSPISGHRSVSWYQQTPGQGLQFLFEYFSETQRNKGNFPGRFSGRQFSNSRSEMNVSTLELGDSALYLCASRAASGRVSYEQYFGPGTRLTVT.

The chain employs TRBV11-3 and TRBJ1-4; D is perhaps TRBD1 (6 bases). Germline CDR1 is SGHNT and CDR2 is YENEEA. V was clipped by 0 bases and J by 5 bases, with 10 bases between them. The CDR3 contains 15 residues. CDR3 region: CASSLDAGVNEKLFF. In DNA form, the CDR3 reads TGTGCCAGCAGCTTAGATGCAGGGGTAAATGAAAAACTGTTTTTT.

This clone was observed a handful of times. The chain recombines TRBV19 with TRBJ1-1, with D possibly matching TRBD1 (6 bases). Germline CDR1 is LNHDA and CDR2 is SQIVND (reference sequence). The CDR3 has 13 residues. The ends were cut back, 5 bases at V and 3 bases at J, with 10 bases in the middle. CDR3 sequence: CASSLTGYTEAFF. Written as DNA, the CDR3 is TGTGCCAGTAGTCTGACAGGCTACACTGAAGCTTTCTTT.

The chain carries TRBV12-5 and TRBJ2-2, with 15 positions matching TRBD2. The CDR3 is made up of 17 amino acids. The germline V gene encodes CDR1 LGHNT and CDR2 FRNRAP. With 2 bases clipped from V and 4 bases from J, the junction kept 2 bases outside the gene matches. In DNA, the CDR3 is TGTGCTAGTGGTTTGCCGGGACTAGCGGGGGGCACCGGGGAGCTGTTTTTT. It codes for CASGLPGLAGGTGELFF.

The rearrangement joins TRBV28 to TRBJ1-2; D ambiguous. Germline lookup yields CDR1 MDHEN and CDR2 SYDVKM. V gave up 5 bases and J gave up 2 bases, with 15 bases separating them. This CDR3 spans 15 amino acids. CDR3 DNA: TGTGCCAGCAGTCCCCTTGGGGAGGAGAACTATGGCTACACCTTC. Protein product: CASSPLGEENYGYTF.

The chain carries TRBV15 and TRBJ1-1, with D possibly being TRBD1 (5 bases). Germline CDR1 LNHNV, CDR2 YYDKDF (reference sequence). V dropped 1 base and J dropped 2 bases, with 8 bases sitting between them. The CDR3 consists of 14 residues. The CDR3 region is CATSRAGRNTEAFF. The CDR3 DNA reads TGTGCCACCAGCAGAGCAGGGCGTAACACTGAAGCTTTCTTT.